Presented here are 32 T cell receptor beta chains from one specimen sequenced in a study of OX40 agonist ivuxolimab in advanced cancers. Profiling relied on immunoSEQ multiplex PCR, and the TCRdb table lists in-frame clones only, not all of them. The sample lists tens of thousands of clones, around nine tenths occurring once. Sequenced material: CD4+ or CD8+ T cells sorted from blood, taken in a trial of the OX40 agonist ivuxolimab. The receptors were gathered from an adult with an advanced solid tumor such as melanoma, head and neck, liver or kidney cancer.

CDR3 DNA: TGTGCCAGCATGCGTCGCGCAGGGGATAGCAATCAGCCCCAGCATTTT. This encodes CASMRRAGDSNQPQHF. This chain connects TRBV2 to TRBJ1-5; D is possibly TRBD1 (6 bases). The CDR3 is 16 amino acids. CDR1 is SNHLY and CDR2 is FYNNEI in the germline V gene. With 7 bases removed from V and 0 bases from J, the gap between germline ends came to 16 bases.

V is TRBV5-5 and J is TRBJ2-5; D possibly matches TRBD1 or TRBD2 (7 bases each). This CDR3 has 16 residues. The germline V gene encodes CDR1 SGHKS and CDR2 YYEKEE (reference sequence). Trimming removed 4 bases at V and 4 bases at J, with 20 bases between. Here the CDR3 reads CASSPGGGGAGETQYF. The CDR3, as DNA: TGTGCCAGCAGCCCGGGAGGAGGGGGCGCCGGAGAGACCCAGTACTTC. The full variable domain, its missing parts supplied by reference TRBV5-5 and TRBJ2-5, is DAGVTQSPTHLIKTRGQQVTLRCSPISGHKSVSWYQQVLGQGPQFIFQYYEKEERGRGNFPDRFSARQFPNYSSELNVNALLLGDSALYLCASSPGGGGAGETQYFGPGTRLLVL.

The V gene is TRBV5-4, the J gene TRBJ2-2; 8 nucleotides line up with TRBD1. V dropped 5 bases and J dropped 0; count of bases not matched to a gene: 3. The CDR3 totals 15 residues. Germline CDR1 is SGHNT and CDR2 is YYREEE (reference sequence). As DNA, the CDR3 is TGTGCCAGCAGAAACAGGGGGACGAACACCGGGGAGCTGTTTTTT. It is translated as CASRNRGTNTGELFF. The full variable domain, rest sourced from reference TRBV5-4 and TRBJ2-2, is ETGVTQSPTHLIKTRGQQVTLRCSSQSGHNTVSWYQQALGQGPQFIFQYYREEENGRGNFPPRFSGLQFPNYSSELNVNALELDDSALYLCASRNRGTNTGELFFGEGSRLTVL.

The chain combines TRBV25-1 with TRBJ1-2, with D possibly matching TRBD1 (5 bases). The V gene's germline CDR1 is MGHDK and CDR2 SYGVNS. The CDR3 runs 16 residues. Trimming cost V 2 bases and J 3 bases, with 16 bases left between them. The CDR3 region is CASSEVGPGPHYGYTF. The CDR3 DNA is TGTGCCAGCAGTGAAGTGGGGCCGGGGCCACACTATGGCTACACCTTC.

This clone was detected once. CDR3 region: CASRDRGQTGELFF. Here the CDR3 DNA reads TGTGCCAGCAGGGACAGGGGGCAAACCGGGGAGCTGTTTTTT. The rearrangement uses TRBV2 and TRBJ2-2, with 11 bases lining up with TRBD1. With V trimmed by 6 bases and J by 5 bases, 2 bases remained unmatched. Germline-derived CDR1 and CDR2 are SNHLY and FYNNEI. The CDR3 totals 14 residues.

This clone was seen more than once but under ten times. The chain links TRBV30 to TRBJ1-1; D perhaps matches TRBD1 (5 bases). The length of the CDR3 is 13 residues. CDR1 is GTSNPN and CDR2 is SVGIG in the germline V gene (reference sequence). The ends were cut back, 5 bases at V and 4 bases at J, with 14 bases in the middle. The CDR3 region has the DNA TGTGCCTGGGCGGAGGGGTCGGGCACTGAAGCTTTCTTT. Protein product: CAWAEGSGTEAFF.

The chain joins TRBV30 to TRBJ2-7; 12 bases align to TRBD1. Per the germline V gene, CDR1 is GTSNPN and CDR2 is SVGIG (reference sequence). The CDR3 is 14 residues long. With V trimmed by 5 bases and J by 4 bases, 6 bases remained unmatched. CDR3 residues: CAWSRDRGRYEQYF. The CDR3 DNA is TGTGCCTGGTCCCGGGACAGGGGGCGATACGAGCAGTACTTC.

This chain's CDR3 is CASRQDWDRGALGSYNEQFF. CDR3 bases: TGTGCCAGCAGACAAGACTGGGACAGGGGAGCCCTTGGGTCCTACAATGAGCAGTTCTTC. The J gene is TRBJ2-1, the V gene TRBV21-1; the table's D gene call, TRBD1, was not cross checked with the DNA. TRBV21-1 is deemed a pseudogene. This CDR3 is built from 20 residues.

The chain uses TRBV11-2 and TRBJ1-5, with D unclear. Germline lookup yields CDR1 SGHAT and CDR2 FQNNGV. Trimming pared 5 bases from V and 3 bases from J, leaving 8 bases between. The CDR3 totals 13 residues. CDR3 residues: CASSRDLNQPQHF. Written as DNA, the CDR3 is TGTGCCAGCAGCCGGGATCTCAATCAGCCCCAGCATTTT.

The chain combines TRBV27 with TRBJ2-7; TRBD1 agrees at 8 bases. The CDR3 loop spans 14 amino acids. Trimming took 2 bases from V and 6 from J; bases not matched to a gene: 6. Germline CDR1 is MNHEY and CDR2 is SMNVEV (reference sequence). CDR3 protein: CASSLTGGSSEQYF. As DNA, the CDR3 is TGTGCCAGCAGTTTAACAGGGGGGTCTAGCGAGCAGTACTTC.

The chain is built from TRBV6-1 and TRBJ2-2, with D perhaps TRBD1 (5 bases). The V gene lost 4 bases and the J gene lost 4 bases, with 7 bases spanning the gap. Germline lookup yields CDR1 MNHNS and CDR2 SASEGT. This CDR3 has 13 amino acids. CDR3 coding DNA: TGTGCCAGCAGTGGACAGCGCACCGGGGAGCTGTTTTTT. This translates into CASSGQRTGELFF.

The chain combines TRBV5-1 with TRBJ2-7; D is perhaps TRBD2 (6 bases). The CDR3 totals 16 residues. The ends were cut back, 6 bases at V and 2 bases at J, with 21 bases in the middle. Germline V CDR1 and CDR2: SGHRS, YFSETQ. The CDR3 is CASTRSPGGTAYEQYF. The DNA of the CDR3 is TGCGCCAGCACCCGATCGCCTGGCGGGACGGCCTACGAGCAGTACTTC.

This clone came up once. This CDR3 reads CASSLAGTGANVLTF. The CDR3 DNA sequence: TGTGCCAGCAGCTTAGCAGGGACTGGGGCCAACGTCCTGACTTTC. V usage is TRBV13 and J usage is TRBJ2-6; possible D gene TRBD1, 5 bases. Between the trimmed V and J ends, which lost 1 base and 2 bases, there was a span of 6 bases. The CDR3 is made up of 15 amino acids. Germline loops: CDR1 PRHDT, CDR2 FYEKMQ (reference sequence). Based on the CDR3 plus reference TRBV13 and TRBJ2-6, the full variable domain is AAGVIQSPRHLIKEKRETATLKCYPIPRHDTVYWYQQGPGQDPQFLISFYEKMQSDKGSIPDRFSAQQFSDYHSELNMSSLELGDSALYFCASSLAGTGANVLTFGAGSRLTVL.

J is TRBJ2-7 and V is TRBV2; D could derive from TRBD1 or TRBD2 (5 bases each). CDR3 size: 15 residues. The V gene's germline CDR1 is SNHLY and CDR2 FYNNEI. Trimming pared 6 bases from V and 2 bases from J, leaving 17 bases between. This CDR3 reads CASRSSGLEPYEQYF. As DNA, the CDR3 is TGTGCCAGCAGGTCATCGGGGCTAGAACCCTACGAGCAGTACTTC.

The chain joins TRBV2 to TRBJ1-2; 7 nucleotides align to TRBD1. V shed 6 bases, J shed 9 bases, and the junction held 13 bases outside the gene matches. The CDR3 is 14 amino acids. Germline V lookup: CDR1 SNHLY, CDR2 FYNNEI. The chain's CDR3 is CASRPRQGGYSYTF. CDR3 nucleotide sequence: TGTGCCAGCAGACCTAGACAGGGCGGTTATAGCTACACCTTC.

This chain links TRBV6-1 with TRBJ2-3; a possible D gene is TRBD1 (5 bases). This CDR3 is built from 15 residues. CDR1 is MNHNS, CDR2 SASEGT, per germline. Trimming took 7 bases from V and 1 from J, leaving 15 bases between them. CDR3 region: CASKGSRAGTDTQYF. The CDR3 bases are TGTGCCAGCAAGGGGTCCAGGGCCGGCACAGATACGCAGTATTTT.

In this sample, this clone turned up once. V and J are TRBV4-2 and TRBJ2-2, with a weak D call TRBD2 (6 bases). The CDR3 loop spans 19 amino acids. With 4 bases removed from V and 8 bases from J, the gap between germline ends came to 29 bases. CDR1 and CDR2 (germline): LGHNA, YNFKEQ. The CDR3 DNA reads TGTGCCAGCAGCCGAAGCAAGGGTCCAGGACGGACTATTACGGGGGAGCTGTTTTTT. Translation gives CASSRSKGPGRTITGELFF.

The chain recombines TRBV6-5 with TRBJ2-5; D may be TRBD1 (5 bases). Trimming left V 4 bases short and J 2 bases short, with 11 bases between. Germline lookup yields CDR1 MNHEY and CDR2 SVGAGI. The CDR3 extends over 14 amino acids. CDR3 sequence: CASSLGREQETQYF. CDR3 coding DNA: TGTGCCAGCAGTTTGGGCAGGGAACAAGAGACCCAGTACTTC.

This clone showed up just once. This chain uses TRBV4-2 with TRBJ1-4; the match to TRBD1 covers 7 bases. The CDR3 runs to 14 residues. The junction had 0 bases not matched to a gene; V was cut back by 3 bases and J by 2 bases. The germline V gene encodes CDR1 LGHNA and CDR2 YNFKEQ. CDR3 protein: CASSQDRTNEKLFF. The CDR3 region has the DNA TGTGCCAGCAGCCAGGACAGGACTAATGAAAAACTGTTTTTT.

This rearrangement joins TRBV5-4 to TRBJ1-2, with a tentative D call TRBD1 (5 bases). CDR1 is SGHNT, CDR2 YYREEE, per germline (reference sequence). The V gene lost 4 bases and the J gene lost 6 bases, with 19 bases spanning the gap. The CDR3 is 15 residues long. In DNA form, the CDR3 reads TGTGCCAGCAGCACCGTGGGGGGACGCCTCAATGGCTACACCTTC. Its translation: CASSTVGGRLNGYTF.

V usage is TRBV7-2 and J usage is TRBJ1-5, with D perhaps matching TRBD1 (5 bases). The CDR3 consists of 16 residues. Germline CDR1 is SGHTA and CDR2 is FQGNSA. Trimming removed 2 bases at V and 3 bases at J, with 14 bases between. This CDR3 reads CASSLSSGTFNQPQHF. In DNA, the CDR3 is TGTGCCAGCAGCTTATCCTCCGGGACCTTCAATCAGCCCCAGCATTTT. Filled out from reference TRBV7-2 and TRBJ1-5, the complete variable domain reads GAGVSQSPSNKVTEKGKDVELRCDPISGHTALYWYRQSLGQGLEFLIYFQGNSAPDKSGLPSDRFSAERTGGSVSTLTIQRTQQEDSAVYLCASSLSSGTFNQPQHFGDGTRLSIL.

The chain uses TRBV7-2 and TRBJ2-2; D unclear. The V end was cut by 1 base, the J end by 1 base, with 4 bases between. In germline, CDR1 is SGHTA, CDR2 FQGNSA. The CDR3 has 14 residues. In DNA form, the CDR3 reads TGTGCCAGCAGCTTAGGACAGAACACCGGGGAGCTGTTTTTT. It yields the protein CASSLGQNTGELFF.

This chain connects TRBV29-1 to TRBJ1-5; D possibly corresponds to TRBD1 (5 bases). Deletions cut 6 bases from V and 4 bases from J, with 13 bases between. Germline CDR1 SQVTM, CDR2 ANQGSEA. The length of the CDR3 is 13 residues. CDR3: CSVMDNRNQPQHF. CDR3 DNA: TGCAGCGTGATGGACAATAGGAATCAGCCCCAGCATTTT.

The chain carries TRBV9 and TRBJ1-4, with D perhaps matching TRBD1 (5 bases). CDR1 SGDLS and CDR2 YYNGEE come from the germline V gene. V was cut by 4 bases and J by 9 bases, with 13 bases left in between. This CDR3 is built from 13 residues. The CDR3 protein is CASSSLDSQKLFF. The DNA of the CDR3 is TGTGCCAGCAGCTCTCTCGACAGCCAAAAACTGTTTTTT.

V usage is TRBV6-6 and J usage is TRBJ2-1; D remains ambiguous. CDR3 size: 13 residues. Germline V gene lookup returns CDR1 MNHNY and CDR2 SVGAGI (reference sequence). V was trimmed by 4 bases and J by 6 bases, leaving 10 bases between them. The CDR3 nucleotides are TGTGCCAGCAGTTCCGAGAAGATCAATGAGCAGTTCTTC. The encoded protein is CASSSEKINEQFF.

This chain connects TRBV5-1 to TRBJ1-1, with D tentatively TRBD1 (6 bases). V dropped 2 bases and J dropped 4 bases, with 12 bases sitting between them. The CDR3 contains 14 residues. The germline V gene has CDR1 SGHRS and CDR2 YFSETQ. CDR3 protein: CASSFGRDTTEAFF. In nucleotides, the CDR3 is TGCGCCAGCAGCTTTGGTAGGGACACCACTGAAGCTTTCTTT. Using reference TRBV5-1 and TRBJ1-1 for the parts outside the CDR3, the full variable domain is KAGVTQTPRYLIKTRGQQVTLSCSPISGHRSVSWYQQTPGQGLQFLFEYFSETQRNKGNFPGRFSGRQFSNSRSEMNVSTLELGDSALYLCASSFGRDTTEAFFGQGTRLTVV.

This chain uses TRBV7-9 with TRBJ1-6, with D hard to call. The V end lost 1 base, the J end lost 10 bases, and 8 bases lay between the germline ends. From germline, CDR1 is SEHNR and CDR2 FQNEAQ (reference sequence). The CDR3 runs 13 residues. CDR3 residues: CASSLVPASPLHF. The DNA for the CDR3 is TGTGCCAGCAGCTTAGTGCCGGCCTCACCCCTCCACTTT.

The chain links TRBV2 to TRBJ2-2, with D unclear. The germline V and J ends were trimmed by 6 bases and 1 base, with 9 bases remaining between them. The CDR3 has 14 residues. In germline, CDR1 is SNHLY, CDR2 FYNNEI. CDR3 DNA sequence: TGTGCCAGCAGAAGGAACAGGAACACCGGGGAGCTGTTTTTT. Translated: CASRRNRNTGELFF.

CDR3 in DNA: TGTGCCAGCAGTTCAAACCTCGAACTAGCGGGGGGGCTTGAGCAGTTCTTC. It specifies CASSSNLELAGGLEQFF. The V and J genes are TRBV27 and TRBJ2-1; 13 bases line up with TRBD2. V dropped 4 bases and J dropped 9; count of bases not matched to a gene: 12. Germline CDR1 and CDR2: MNHEY and SMNVEV (reference sequence). This CDR3 region has 17 residues.

The count of this clone is one. This sequence joins TRBV6-5 and TRBJ2-5; D uncertain. This CDR3 is built from 12 residues. V was pared by 0 bases and J by 4 bases, with 3 bases between. Germline V gene sequence: CDR1 MNHEY, CDR2 SVGAGI. CDR3 sequence: CASSYSGETQYF. In DNA form, the CDR3 reads TGTGCCAGCAGTTACTCGGGAGAGACCCAGTACTTC.

The chain couples TRBV5-6 to TRBJ1-1; tentative D call: TRBD1 (6 bases). The germline gives CDR1 SGHDT, CDR2 YYEEEE. This CDR3 has 18 amino acids. V was clipped by 0 bases and J by 3 bases, with 21 bases between them. CDR3 sequence (DNA): TGTGCCAGCAGCTTGGCGGGGGGGACACCCCAGCTTGACACTGAAGCTTTCTTT. Translation: CASSLAGGTPQLDTEAFF.

CDR3: CAISESGGTFNTGELFF. CDR3 bases: TGTGCCATCAGTGAGTCGGGAGGGACGTTTAACACCGGGGAGCTGTTTTTT. The chain has TRBV10-3 and TRBJ2-2, with 7 nucleotides matching TRBD2. V lost 0 bases to trimming and J lost 2 bases; unmatched junction nucleotides: 6. The CDR3 length is 17 residues. Germline V gene data show CDR1 as ENHRY and CDR2 as SYGVKD.